Sequencing of this T cell receptor beta chain was carried out in a study of shared clonotypes between healthy human individuals. Whole-study results and caveats: A limitation of the genetic and exposure-history diversity represented arose from few donors. What naive subsets generally showed was a larger estimated richness than memory subsets showed.

Some clones are missing from TCRdb's copy, which holds only in-frame ones; the method was immunoSEQ multiplex PCR. Of roughly 2.1 million clones listed, approximately 94% are singletons. Terminally differentiated effector memory CD45RA+ cells were left out of the naive CD8 fraction, which was CD45RO-negative and positively selected for CCR7. The germline V and J ends were trimmed by 3 bases and 4 bases, with 10 bases remaining between them. This CDR3 has 14 residues. Germline V gene sequence: CDR1 SGHAT, CDR2 FQNNGV. In this sample, this clone turned up once. What it binds is unknown. Different DNA sequences within this sample yield the same CDR3.

The sample was naive CD8+ T cells from PBMCs. The chain joins TRBV11-2 to TRBJ1-5; TRBD1 is a possible D gene (5 bases). The clonotype originates from a young man in good health. Some clones in this sample may be carry-over from other donors' samples. The CDR3 protein is CASSLGRGNQPQHF. The CDR3 region has the DNA TGTGCCAGCAGCTTGGGGAGGGGTAATCAGCCCCAGCATTTT. Complete variable domain (other parts from reference TRBV11-2 and TRBJ1-5): EAGVAQSPRYKIIEKRQSVAFWCNPISGHATLYWYQQILGQGPKLLIQFQNNGVVDDSQLPKDRFSAERLKGVDSTLKIQPAKLEDSAVYLCASSLGRGNQPQHFGDGTRLSIL.